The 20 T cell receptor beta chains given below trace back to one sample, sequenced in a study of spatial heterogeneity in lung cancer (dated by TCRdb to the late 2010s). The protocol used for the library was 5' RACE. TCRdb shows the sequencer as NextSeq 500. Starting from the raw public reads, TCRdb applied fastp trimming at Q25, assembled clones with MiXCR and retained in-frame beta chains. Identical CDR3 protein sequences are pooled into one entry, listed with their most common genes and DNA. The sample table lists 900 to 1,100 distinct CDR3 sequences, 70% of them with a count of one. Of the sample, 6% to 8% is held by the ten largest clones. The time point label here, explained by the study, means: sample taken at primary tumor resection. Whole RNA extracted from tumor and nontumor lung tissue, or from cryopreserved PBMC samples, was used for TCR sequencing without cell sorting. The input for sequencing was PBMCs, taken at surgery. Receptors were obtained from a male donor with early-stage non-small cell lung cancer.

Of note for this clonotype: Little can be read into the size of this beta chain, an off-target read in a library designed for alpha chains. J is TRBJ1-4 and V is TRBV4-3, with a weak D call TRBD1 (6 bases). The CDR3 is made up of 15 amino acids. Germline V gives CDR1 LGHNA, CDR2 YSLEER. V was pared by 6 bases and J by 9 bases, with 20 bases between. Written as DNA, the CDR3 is TGCGCCAGCAGTTCTACACAGGGTTCGCCAAAAAAACTGTTTTTT. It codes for CASSSTQGSPKKLFF.

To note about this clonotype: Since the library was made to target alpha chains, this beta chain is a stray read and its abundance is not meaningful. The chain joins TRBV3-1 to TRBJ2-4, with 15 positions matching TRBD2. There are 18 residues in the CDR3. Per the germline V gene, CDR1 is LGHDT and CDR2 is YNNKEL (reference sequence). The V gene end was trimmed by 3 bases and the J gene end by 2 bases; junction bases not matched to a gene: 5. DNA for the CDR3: TGTGCCAGCAGCCAGGGACTAGCGGGAGGATGGTCCAAAAACATTCAGTACTTC. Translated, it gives CASSQGLAGGWSKNIQYF.

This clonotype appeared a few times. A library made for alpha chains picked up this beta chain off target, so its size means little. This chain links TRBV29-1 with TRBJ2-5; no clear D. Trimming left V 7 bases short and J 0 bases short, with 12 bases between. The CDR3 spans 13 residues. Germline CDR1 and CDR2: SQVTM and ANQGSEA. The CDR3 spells CSDGPSYQETQYF. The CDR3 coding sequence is TGCAGCGACGGACCCTCGTACCAAGAGACCCAGTACTTC. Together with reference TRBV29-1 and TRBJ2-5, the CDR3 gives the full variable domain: SAVISQKPSRDICQRGTSLTIQCQVDSQVTMMFWYRQQPGQSLTLIATANQGSEATYESGFVIDKFPISRPNLTFSTLTVSNMSPEDSSIYLCSDGPSYQETQYFGPGTRLLVL.

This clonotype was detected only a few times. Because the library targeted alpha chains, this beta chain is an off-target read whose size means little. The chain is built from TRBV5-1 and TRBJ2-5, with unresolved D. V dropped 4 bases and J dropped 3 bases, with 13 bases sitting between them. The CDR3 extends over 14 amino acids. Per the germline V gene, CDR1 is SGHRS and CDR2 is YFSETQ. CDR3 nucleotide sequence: TGCGCCAGCAGCGAGCGTTCCATCGAAGAGACCCAGTACTTC. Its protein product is CASSERSIEETQYF.

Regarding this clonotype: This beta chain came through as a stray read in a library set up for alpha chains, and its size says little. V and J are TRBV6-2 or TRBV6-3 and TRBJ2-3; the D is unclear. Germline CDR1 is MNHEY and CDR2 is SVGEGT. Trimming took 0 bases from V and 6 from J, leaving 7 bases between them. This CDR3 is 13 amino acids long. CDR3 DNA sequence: TGTGCCAGCAGTTACTCGAGGCGGGATACGCAGTATTTT. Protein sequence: CASSYSRRDTQYF.

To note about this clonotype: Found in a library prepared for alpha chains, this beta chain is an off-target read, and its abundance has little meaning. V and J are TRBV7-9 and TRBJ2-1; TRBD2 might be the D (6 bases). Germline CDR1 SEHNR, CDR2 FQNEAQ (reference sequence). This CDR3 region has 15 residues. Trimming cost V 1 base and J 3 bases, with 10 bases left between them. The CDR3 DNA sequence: TGTGCCAGCAGCTTAGACGGGGGAGGCTACAATGAGCAGTTCTTC. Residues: CASSLDGGGYNEQFF.

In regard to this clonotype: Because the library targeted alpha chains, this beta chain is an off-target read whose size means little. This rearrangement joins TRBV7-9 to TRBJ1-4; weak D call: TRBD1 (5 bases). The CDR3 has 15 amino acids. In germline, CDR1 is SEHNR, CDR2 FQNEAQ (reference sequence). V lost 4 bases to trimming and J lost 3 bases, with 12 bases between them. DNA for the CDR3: TGTGCCAGCAGCTCCCGGGGGTCGGCTAATGAAAAACTGTTTTTT. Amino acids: CASSSRGSANEKLFF.

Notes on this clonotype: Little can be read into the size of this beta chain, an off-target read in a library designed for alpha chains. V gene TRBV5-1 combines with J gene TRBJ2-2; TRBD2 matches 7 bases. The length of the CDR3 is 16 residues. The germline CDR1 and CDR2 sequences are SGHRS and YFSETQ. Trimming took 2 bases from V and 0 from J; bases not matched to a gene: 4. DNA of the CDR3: TGCGCCAGCAGCTTTCTTAGCGGGCCGAACACCGGGGAGCTGTTTTTT. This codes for CASSFLSGPNTGELFF.

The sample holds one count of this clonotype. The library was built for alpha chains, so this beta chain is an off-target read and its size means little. The CDR3 region is CSGGRAYTDTQYF. In nucleotides, the CDR3 is TGCAGCGGTGGGCGGGCTTACACAGATACGCAGTATTTT. The J gene is TRBJ2-3, the V gene TRBV29-1; a possible D gene is TRBD2 (5 bases). Germline CDR1 reads SQVTM; CDR2 reads ANQGSEA. The CDR3 contains 13 residues. Trimming removed 7 bases from V and 2 bases from J, with 13 bases in between.

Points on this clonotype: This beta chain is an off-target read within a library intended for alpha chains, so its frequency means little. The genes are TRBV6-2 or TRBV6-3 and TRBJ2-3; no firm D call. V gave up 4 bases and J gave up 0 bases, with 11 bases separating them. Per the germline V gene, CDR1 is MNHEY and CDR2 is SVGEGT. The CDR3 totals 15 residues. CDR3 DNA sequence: TGTGCCAGCAGTTCGCCCTATTCTAGCACAGATACGCAGTATTTT. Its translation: CASSSPYSSTDTQYF.

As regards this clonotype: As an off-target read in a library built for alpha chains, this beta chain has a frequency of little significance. CDR3 nucleotide sequence: TGCAGCGTTGTTAGCGGGAGGGTCAGCTCCTACGAGCAGTACTTC. Amino acid sequence: CSVVSGRVSSYEQYF. This sequence joins TRBV29-1 and TRBJ2-7, with TRBD2 matching 11 bases. V lost 4 bases, J lost 0 bases, and 5 bases stayed unmatched. Germline CDR1 SQVTM, CDR2 ANQGSEA. The CDR3 loop spans 15 amino acids.

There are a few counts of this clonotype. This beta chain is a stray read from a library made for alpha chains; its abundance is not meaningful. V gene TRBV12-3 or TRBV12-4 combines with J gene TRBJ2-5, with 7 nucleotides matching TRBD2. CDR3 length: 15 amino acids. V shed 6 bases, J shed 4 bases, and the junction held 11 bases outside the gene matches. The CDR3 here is CASSPVGGSGETQYF. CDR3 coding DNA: TGTGCCAGCAGCCCGGTGGGCGGGAGTGGAGAGACCCAGTACTTC.

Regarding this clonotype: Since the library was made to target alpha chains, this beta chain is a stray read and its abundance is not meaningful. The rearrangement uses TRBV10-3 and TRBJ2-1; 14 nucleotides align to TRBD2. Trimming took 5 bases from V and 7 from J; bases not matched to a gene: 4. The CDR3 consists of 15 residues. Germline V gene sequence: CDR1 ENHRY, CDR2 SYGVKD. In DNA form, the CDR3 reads TGTGCCATCAGTACTGGGACTAGCGGGAGTAATGAGCAGTTCTTC. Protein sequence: CAISTGTSGSNEQFF.

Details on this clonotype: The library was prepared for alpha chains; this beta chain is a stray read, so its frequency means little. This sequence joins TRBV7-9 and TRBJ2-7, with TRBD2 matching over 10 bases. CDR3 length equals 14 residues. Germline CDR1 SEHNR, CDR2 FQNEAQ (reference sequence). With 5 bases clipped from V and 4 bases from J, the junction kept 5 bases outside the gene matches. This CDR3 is CASSPPSGSYEQYF. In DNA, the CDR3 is TGTGCCAGCAGCCCCCCTAGCGGGAGTTACGAGCAGTACTTC.

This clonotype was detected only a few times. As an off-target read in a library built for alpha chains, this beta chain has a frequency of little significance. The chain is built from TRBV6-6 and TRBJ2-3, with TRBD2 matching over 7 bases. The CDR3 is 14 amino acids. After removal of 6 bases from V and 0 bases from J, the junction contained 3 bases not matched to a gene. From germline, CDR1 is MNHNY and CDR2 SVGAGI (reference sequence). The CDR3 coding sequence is TGTGCCAGCAGGAGCGGGGCTAGCACAGATACGCAGTATTTT. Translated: CASRSGASTDTQYF.

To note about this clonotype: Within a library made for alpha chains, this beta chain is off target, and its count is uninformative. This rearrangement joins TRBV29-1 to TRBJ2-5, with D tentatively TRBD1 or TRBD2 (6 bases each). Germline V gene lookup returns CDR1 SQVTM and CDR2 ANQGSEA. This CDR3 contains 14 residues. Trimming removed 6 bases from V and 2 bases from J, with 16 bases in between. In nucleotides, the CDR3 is TGCAGCGTCGCAGCCGGGGGCGGTCAAGAGACCCAGTACTTC. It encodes CSVAAGGGQETQYF.

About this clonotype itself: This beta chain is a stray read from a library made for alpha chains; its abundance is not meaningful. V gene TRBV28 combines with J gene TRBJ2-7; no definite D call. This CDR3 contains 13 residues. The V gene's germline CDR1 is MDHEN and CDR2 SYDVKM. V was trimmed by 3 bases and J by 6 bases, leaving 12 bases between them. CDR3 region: CASSLASRPEQYF. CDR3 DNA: TGTGCCAGCAGTTTGGCTAGTCGGCCCGAGCAGTACTTC.

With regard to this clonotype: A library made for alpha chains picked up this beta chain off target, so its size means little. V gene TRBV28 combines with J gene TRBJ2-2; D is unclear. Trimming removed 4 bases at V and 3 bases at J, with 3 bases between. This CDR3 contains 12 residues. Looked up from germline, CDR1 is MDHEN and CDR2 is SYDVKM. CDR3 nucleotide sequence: TGTGCCAGCAGTTCGTACACCGGGGAGCTGTTTTTT. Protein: CASSSYTGELFF.

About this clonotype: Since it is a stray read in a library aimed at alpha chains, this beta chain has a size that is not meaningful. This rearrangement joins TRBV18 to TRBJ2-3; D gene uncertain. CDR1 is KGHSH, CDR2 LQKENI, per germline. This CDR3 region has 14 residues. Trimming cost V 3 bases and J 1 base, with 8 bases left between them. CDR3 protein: CASSPETGTDTQYF. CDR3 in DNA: TGTGCCAGCTCACCGGAGACCGGCACAGATACGCAGTATTTT.

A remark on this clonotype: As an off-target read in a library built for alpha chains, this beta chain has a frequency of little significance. CDR3 amino acids: CASSLGGEETQYF. CDR3 sequence (DNA): TGCGCCAGCAGCTTGGGAGGAGAAGAGACCCAGTACTTC. The chain has TRBV5-1 and TRBJ2-5; D is unclear. This CDR3 spans 13 amino acids. Germline V CDR1 and CDR2: SGHRS, YFSETQ. V was clipped by 0 bases and J by 3 bases, with 6 bases between them.